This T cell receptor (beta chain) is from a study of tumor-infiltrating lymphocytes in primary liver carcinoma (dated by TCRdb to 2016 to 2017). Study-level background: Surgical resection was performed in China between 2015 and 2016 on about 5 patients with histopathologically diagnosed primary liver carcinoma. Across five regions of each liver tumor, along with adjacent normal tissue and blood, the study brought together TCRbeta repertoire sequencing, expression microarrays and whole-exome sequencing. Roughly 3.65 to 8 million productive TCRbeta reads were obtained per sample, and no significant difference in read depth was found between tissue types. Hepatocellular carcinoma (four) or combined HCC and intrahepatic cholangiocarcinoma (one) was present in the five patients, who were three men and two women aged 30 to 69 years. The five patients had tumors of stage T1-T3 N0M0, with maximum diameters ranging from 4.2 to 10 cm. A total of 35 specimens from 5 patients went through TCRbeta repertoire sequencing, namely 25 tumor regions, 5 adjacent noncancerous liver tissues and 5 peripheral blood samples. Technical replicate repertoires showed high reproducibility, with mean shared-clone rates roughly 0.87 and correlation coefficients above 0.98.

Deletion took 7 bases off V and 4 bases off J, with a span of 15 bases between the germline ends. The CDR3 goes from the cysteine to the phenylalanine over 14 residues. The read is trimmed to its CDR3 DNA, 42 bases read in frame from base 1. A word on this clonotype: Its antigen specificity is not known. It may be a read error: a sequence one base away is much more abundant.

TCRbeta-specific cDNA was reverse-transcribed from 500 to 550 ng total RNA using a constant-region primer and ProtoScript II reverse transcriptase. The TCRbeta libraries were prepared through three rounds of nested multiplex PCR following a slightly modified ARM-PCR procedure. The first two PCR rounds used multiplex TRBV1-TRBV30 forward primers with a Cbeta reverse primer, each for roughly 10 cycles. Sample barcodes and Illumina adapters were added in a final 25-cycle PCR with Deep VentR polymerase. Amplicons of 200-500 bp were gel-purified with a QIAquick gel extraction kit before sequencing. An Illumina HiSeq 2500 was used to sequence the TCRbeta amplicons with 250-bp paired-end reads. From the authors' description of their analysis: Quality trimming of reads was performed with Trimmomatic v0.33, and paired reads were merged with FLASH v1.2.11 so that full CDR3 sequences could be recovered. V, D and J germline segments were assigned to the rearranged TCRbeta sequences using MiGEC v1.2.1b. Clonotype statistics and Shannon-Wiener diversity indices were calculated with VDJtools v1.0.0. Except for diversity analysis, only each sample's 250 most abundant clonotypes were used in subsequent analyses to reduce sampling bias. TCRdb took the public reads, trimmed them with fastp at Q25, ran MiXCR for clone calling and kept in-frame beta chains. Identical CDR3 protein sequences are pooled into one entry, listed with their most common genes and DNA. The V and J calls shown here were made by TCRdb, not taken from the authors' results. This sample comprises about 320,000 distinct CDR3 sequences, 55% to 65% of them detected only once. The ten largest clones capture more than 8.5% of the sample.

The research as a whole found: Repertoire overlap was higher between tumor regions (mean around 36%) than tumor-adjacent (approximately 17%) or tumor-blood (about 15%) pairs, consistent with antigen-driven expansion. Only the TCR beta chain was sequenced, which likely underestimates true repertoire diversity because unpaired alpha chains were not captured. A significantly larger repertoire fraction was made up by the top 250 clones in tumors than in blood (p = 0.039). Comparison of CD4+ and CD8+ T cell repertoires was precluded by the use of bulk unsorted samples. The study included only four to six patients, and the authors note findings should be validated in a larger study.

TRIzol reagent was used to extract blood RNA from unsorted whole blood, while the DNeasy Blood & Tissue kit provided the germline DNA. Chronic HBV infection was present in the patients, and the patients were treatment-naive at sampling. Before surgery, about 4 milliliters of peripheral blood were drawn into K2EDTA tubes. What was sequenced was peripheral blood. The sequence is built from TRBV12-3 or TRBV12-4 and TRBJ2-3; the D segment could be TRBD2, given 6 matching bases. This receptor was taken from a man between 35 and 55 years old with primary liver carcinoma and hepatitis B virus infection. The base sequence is TGTGCCAGCAATTCAAGAGCGGGCGCAGATACGCAGTATTTT. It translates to CASNSRAGADTQYF.